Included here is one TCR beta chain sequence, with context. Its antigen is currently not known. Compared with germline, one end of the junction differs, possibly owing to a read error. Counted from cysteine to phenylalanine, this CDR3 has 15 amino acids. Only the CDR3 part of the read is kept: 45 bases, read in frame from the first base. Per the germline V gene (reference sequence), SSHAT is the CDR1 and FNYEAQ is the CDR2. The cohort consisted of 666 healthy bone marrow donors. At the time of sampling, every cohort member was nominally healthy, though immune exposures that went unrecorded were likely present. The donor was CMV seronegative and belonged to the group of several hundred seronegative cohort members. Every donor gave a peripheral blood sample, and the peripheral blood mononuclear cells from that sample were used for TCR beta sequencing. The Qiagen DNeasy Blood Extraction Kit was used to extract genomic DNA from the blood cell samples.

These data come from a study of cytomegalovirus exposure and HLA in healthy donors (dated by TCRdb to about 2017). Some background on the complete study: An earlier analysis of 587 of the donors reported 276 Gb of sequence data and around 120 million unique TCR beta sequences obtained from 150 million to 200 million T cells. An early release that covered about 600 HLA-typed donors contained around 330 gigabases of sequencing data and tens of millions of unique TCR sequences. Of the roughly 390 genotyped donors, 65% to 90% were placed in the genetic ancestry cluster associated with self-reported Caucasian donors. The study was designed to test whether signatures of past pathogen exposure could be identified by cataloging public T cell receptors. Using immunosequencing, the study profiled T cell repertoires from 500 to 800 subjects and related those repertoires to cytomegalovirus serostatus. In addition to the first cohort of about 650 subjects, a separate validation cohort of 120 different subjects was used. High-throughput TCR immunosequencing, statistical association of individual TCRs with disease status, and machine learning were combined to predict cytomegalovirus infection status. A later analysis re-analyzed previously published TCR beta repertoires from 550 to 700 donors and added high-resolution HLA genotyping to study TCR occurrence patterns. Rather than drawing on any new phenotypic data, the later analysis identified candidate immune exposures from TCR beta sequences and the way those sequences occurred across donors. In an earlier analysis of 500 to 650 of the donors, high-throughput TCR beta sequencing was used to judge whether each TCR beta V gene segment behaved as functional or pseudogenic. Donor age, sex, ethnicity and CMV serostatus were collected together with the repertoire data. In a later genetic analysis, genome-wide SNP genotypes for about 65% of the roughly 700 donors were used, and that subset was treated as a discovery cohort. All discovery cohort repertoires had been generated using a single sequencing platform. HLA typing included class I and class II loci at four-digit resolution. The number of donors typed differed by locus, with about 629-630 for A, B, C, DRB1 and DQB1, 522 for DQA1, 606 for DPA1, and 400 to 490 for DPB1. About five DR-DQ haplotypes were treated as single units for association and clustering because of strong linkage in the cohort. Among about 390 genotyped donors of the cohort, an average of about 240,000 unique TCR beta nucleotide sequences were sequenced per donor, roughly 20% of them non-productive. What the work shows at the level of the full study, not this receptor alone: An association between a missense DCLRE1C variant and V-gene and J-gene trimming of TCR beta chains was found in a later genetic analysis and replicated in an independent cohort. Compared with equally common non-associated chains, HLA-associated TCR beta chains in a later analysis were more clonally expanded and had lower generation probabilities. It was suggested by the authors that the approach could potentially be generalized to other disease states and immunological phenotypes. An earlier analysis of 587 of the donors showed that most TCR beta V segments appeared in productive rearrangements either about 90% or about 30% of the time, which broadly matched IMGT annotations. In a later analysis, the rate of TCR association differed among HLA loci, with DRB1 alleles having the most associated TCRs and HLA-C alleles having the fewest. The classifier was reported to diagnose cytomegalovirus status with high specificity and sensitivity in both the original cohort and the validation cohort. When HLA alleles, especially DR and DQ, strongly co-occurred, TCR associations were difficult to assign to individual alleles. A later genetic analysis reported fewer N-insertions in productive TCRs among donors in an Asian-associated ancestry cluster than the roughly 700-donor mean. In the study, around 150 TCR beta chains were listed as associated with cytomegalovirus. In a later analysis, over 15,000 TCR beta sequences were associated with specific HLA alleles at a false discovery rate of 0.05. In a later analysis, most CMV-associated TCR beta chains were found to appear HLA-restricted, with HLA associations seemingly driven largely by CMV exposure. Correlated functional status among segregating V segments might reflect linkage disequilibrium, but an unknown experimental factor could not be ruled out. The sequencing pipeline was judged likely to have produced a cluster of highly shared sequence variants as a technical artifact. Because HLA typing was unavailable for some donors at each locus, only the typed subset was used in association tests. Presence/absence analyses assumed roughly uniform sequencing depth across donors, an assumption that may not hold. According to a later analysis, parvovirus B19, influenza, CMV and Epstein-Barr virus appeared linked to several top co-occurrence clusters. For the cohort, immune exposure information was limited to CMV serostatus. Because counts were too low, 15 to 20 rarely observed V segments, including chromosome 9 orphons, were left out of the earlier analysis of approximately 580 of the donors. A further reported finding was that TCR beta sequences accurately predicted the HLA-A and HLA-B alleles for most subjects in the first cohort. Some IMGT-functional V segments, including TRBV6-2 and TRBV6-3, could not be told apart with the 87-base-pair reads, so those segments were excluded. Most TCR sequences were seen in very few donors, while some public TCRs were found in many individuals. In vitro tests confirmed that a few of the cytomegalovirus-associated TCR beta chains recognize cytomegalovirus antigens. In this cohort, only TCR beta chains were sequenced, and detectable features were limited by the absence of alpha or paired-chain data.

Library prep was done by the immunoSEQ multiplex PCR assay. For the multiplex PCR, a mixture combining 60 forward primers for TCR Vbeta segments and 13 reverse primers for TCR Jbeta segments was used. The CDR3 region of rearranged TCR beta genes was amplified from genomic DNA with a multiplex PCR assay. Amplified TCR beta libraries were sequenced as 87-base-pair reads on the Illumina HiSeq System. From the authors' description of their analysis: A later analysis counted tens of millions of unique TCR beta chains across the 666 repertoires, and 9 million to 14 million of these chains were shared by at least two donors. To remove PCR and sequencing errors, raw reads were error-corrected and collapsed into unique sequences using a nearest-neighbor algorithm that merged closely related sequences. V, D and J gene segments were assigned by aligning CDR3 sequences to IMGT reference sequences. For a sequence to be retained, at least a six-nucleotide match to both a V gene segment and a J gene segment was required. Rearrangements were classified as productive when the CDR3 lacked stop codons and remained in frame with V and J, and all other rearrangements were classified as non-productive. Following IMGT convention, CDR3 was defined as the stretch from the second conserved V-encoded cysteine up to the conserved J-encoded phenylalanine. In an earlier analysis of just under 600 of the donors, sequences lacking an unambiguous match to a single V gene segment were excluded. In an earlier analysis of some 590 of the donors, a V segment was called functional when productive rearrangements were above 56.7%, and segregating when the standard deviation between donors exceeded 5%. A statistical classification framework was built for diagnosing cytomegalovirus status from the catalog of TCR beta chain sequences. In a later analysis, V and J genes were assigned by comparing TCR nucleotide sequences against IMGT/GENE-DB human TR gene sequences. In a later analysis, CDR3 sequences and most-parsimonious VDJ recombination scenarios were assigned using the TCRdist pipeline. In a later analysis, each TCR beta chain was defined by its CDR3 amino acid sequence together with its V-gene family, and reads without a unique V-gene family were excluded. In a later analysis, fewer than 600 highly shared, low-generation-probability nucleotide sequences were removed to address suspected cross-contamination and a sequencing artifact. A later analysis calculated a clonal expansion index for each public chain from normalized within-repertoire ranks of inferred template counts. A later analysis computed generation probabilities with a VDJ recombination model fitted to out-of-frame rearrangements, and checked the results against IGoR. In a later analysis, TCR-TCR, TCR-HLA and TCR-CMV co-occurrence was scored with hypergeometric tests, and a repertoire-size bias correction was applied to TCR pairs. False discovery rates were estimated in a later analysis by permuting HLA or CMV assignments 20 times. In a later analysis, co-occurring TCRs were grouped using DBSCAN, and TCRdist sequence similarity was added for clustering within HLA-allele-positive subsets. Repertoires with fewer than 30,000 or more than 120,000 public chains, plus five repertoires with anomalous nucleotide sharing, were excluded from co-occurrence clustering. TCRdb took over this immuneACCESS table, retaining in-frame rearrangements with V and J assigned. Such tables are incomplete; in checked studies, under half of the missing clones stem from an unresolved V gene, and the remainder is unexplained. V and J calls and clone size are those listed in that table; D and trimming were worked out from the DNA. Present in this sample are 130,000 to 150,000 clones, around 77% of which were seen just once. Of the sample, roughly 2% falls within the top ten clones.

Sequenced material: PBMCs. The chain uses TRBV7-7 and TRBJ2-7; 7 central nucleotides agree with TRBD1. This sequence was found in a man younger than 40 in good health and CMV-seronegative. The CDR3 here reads CASSLETGPTYEQYF. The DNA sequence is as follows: TGTGCTAGCAGCTTAGAGACAGGGCCTACATACGAGCAGTACTTC.